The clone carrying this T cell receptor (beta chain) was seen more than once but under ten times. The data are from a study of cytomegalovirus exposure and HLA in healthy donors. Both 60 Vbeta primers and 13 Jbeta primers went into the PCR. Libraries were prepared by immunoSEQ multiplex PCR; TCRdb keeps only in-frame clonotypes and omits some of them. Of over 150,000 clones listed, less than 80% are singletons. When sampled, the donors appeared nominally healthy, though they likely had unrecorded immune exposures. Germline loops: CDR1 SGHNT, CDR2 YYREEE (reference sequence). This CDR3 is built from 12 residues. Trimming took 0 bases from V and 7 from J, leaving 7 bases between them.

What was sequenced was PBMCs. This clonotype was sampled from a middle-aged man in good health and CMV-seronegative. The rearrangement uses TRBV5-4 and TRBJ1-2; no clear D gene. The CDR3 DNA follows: TGTGCCAGCAGCTTGGACCCCGGTGGCTACACCTTC. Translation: CASSLDPGGYTF.